This T cell receptor (beta chain) was sequenced during a study of T cells after yellow fever vaccination (dated by TCRdb to about 2019). Looking at the study overall: The SMART-Seq v4 Ultra Low Input RNA kit was used to prepare libraries from fractions with low cell numbers. To track T-cell clones before and after primary and booster YFV17D yellow fever vaccination, bulk TCR alpha and beta repertoires were sequenced longitudinally. Two healthy male donors, one aged 18 to 30 and one aged 30 to 40 years, were included in the cohort. Blood samples were taken at several timepoints before and after primary and secondary immunization, and bulk PBMC replicates and cell subsets were isolated. What the work shows at the level of the full study, not this receptor alone: Most clones expanded after primary vaccination were re-detected after the booster (96% of CD4 and roughly 87% of CD8), suggesting broad memory maintenance. Because abundant contaminating clonotypes from the bulk population could be contained in FACS-sorted repertoires, computational filtering was required. The secondary T-cell response was weaker than the primary response but faster, peaking on day 5 instead of day 15. A small fraction of clonotypes showed up in both the CD4 and CD8 compartments, probably as a result of convergent recombination. Only a couple of donors were included in the study, so the extent to which the findings can be generalized is limited.

Synthesis of TCR cDNA relied on 5'RACE template switching, a step that introduced a universal primer site along with unique molecular identifiers. Priming of cDNA synthesis was performed from both the TCR alpha and TCR beta constant segments. Library amplification used two PCR steps, and the second PCR step added sample barcodes and sequencing adapters. Sequencing of the libraries was done on either Illumina HiSeq 2500 (2x100 bp) or NovaSeq (2x150 bp). The source study handled its data this way. MIGEC was used to demultiplex reads and collapse the reads into UMI consensus sequences, and MiXCR was used for V(D)J alignment. Vaccine-responding clonotypes were identified with edgeR using replicate PBMC samples, with FDR below 0.01 and a log2 fold change above 5 up to day 15 being required. Each bulk clonotype received a CD4 or CD8 identity based on whether the sequenced CD4 or CD8 repertoire contained that clonotype at higher abundance. TCRdb itself trimmed the public reads at Q25 with fastp, ran MiXCR and retained productive beta chains. One record per CDR3 amino acid sequence lists the most common genes and DNA. The V and J calls were not made by the authors but by TCRdb's processing. This sample is represented by 60,000 or so distinct CDR3 sequences; approximately 7.7% of them were singletons. Roughly 40% of the sample lies in the top ten.

The sample's treatment or condition label, decoded: live attenuated yellow fever vaccine strain. A standard Ficoll-Paque protocol was used to isolate PBMCs from peripheral blood. Dynabeads CD4 and CD8 positive selection kits were used to isolate CD4 and CD8 T-cell fractions. RNA was extracted with TriZol from bulk PBMCs, CD4 and CD8 fractions, and dextramer-positive and dextramer-negative fractions. From V the trimming removes 3 bases and from J it removes 2 bases, while the gene matches leave 4 bases of the junction unaccounted for. Counted from cysteine to phenylalanine, this CDR3 has 15 amino acids. The entry retains the CDR3 DNA only, 45 bases that are in frame from base 1. The CDR1 and CDR2 encoded by the germline V gene (reference sequence) are LNHDA and SQIVND. This clonotype was counted many times. This receptor's antigen is unknown. The record has no base qualities; no much larger clone is one base away.

The receptor comes from a man between 18 and 35 years old who received the YFV17D yellow fever vaccine. Here the chain combines TRBV19 and TRBJ2-1; 7 central bases correspond to TRBD2. Sequenced here: CD8+ T cells sorted from PBMCs, sampled on the day of the first yellow fever vaccination. The DNA sequence is given as TGTGCCAGTAGTATTTCTAGCGGAGCCTACAATGAGCAGTTCTTC. This translates into CASSISSGAYNEQFF.